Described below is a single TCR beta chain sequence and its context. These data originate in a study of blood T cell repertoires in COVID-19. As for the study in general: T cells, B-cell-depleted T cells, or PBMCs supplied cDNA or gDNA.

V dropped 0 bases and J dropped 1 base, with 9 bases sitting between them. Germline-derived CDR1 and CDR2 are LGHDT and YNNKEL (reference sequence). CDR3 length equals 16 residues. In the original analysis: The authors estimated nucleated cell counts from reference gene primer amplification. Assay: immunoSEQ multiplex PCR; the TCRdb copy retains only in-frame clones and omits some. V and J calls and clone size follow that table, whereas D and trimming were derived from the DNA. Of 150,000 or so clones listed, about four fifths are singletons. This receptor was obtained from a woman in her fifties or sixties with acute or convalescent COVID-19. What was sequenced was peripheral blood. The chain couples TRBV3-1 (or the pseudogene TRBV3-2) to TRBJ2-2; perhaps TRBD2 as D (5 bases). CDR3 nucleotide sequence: TGTGCCAGCAGCCAAGACCGGACTGTGAACACCGGGGAGCTGTTTTTT. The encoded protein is CASSQDRTVNTGELFF.